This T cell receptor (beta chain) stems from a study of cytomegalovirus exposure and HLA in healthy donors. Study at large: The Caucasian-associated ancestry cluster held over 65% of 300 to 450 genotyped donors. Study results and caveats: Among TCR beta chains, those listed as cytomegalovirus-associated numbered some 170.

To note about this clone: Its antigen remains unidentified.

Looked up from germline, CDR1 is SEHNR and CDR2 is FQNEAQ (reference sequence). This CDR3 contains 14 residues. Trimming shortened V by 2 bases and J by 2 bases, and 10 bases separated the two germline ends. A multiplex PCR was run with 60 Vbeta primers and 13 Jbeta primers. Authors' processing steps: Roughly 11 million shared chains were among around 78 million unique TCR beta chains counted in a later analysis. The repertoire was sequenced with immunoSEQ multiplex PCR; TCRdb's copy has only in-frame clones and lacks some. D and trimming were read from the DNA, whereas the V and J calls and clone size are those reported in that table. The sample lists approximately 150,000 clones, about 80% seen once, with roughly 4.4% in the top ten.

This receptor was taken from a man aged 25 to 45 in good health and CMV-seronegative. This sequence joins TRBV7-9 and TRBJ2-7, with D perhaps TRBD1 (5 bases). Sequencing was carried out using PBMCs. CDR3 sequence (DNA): TGTGCCAGCAGCTTAATGGGCAGGGCCTACGAGCAGTACTTC. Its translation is CASSLMGRAYEQYF.